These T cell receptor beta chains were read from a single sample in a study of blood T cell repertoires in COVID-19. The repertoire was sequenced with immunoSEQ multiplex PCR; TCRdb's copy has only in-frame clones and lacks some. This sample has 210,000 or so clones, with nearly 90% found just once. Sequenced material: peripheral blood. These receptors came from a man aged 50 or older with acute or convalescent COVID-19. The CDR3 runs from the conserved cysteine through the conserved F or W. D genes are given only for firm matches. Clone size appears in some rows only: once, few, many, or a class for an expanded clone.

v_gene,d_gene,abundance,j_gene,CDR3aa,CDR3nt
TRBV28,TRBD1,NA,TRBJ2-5,CASSKPGQGVKTQYF,TGTGCCAGCAGTAAACCGGGACAGGGGGTAAAGACCCAGTACTTC
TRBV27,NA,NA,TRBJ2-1,CASIRRGISYNEQFF,TGTGCCAGCATCCGAAGGGGGATCTCCTACAATGAGCAGTTCTTC
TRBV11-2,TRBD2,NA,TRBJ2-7,CASSLGRGTSGRSHEQYF,TGTGCCAGCAGCTTAGGTAGGGGGACTAGCGGGAGATCTCACGAGCAGTACTTC
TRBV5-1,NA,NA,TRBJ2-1,CASSRSGNEQFF,TGCGCCAGCAGCCGTTCGGGGAATGAGCAGTTCTTC
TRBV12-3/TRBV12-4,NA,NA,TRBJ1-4,CASSFGSNEKLFF,TGTGCCAGCAGTTTCGGTTCTAATGAAAAACTGTTTTTT
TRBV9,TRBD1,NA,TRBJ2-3,CASRETGASTDTQYF,TGTGCCAGCAGAGAAACAGGGGCAAGCACAGATACGCAGTATTTT
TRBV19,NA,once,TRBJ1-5,CASSMYNQPQHF,TGTGCCAGTAGTATGTATAATCAGCCCCAGCATTTT
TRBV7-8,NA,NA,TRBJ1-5,CASSPNANQPQHF,TGTGCCAGCAGCCCAAATGCGAATCAGCCCCAGCATTTT
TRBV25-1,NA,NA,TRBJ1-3,CASSESVGAGNTIYF,TGTGCCAGCAGTGAATCAGTCGGGGCTGGAAACACCATATATTTT
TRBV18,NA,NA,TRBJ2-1,CASSPRGEGYEQFF,TGTGCCAGCTCACCACGAGGAGAGGGCTATGAGCAGTTCTTC
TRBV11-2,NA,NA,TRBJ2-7,CASSLSSYEQYF,TGTGCCAGCAGCCTAAGCTCCTACGAGCAGTACTTC
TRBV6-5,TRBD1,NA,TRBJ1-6,CASSRGQGANSPLHF,TGTGCCAGCAGTCGAGGACAGGGGGCTAATTCACCCCTCCACTTT
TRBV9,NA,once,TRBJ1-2,CASSVGDSHYGYTF,TGTGCCAGCAGCGTAGGGGACTCTCACTATGGCTACACCTTC
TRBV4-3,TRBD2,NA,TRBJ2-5,CASSQSISRRGGETQYF,TGCGCCAGCAGCCAGTCTATCTCCCGGCGGGGGGGAGAGACCCAGTACTTC
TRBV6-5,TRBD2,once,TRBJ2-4,CASSYGLAGNIQYF,TGTGCCAGCAGTTACGGACTAGCGGGAAACATTCAGTACTTC
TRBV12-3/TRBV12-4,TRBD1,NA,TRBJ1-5,CASSGQGGQPQHF,TGTGCCAGCAGTGGACAGGGAGGGCAGCCCCAGCATTTT
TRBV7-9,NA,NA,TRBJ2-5,CASSSPPSRETQYF,TGTGCCAGCAGCTCCCCTCCAAGCCGGGAGACCCAGTACTTC
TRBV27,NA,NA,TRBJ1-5,CASSLHPGNQPQHF,TGTGCCAGCAGTTTACATCCAGGTAATCAGCCCCAGCATTTT
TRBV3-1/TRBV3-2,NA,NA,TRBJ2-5,CASSAPSDQETQYF,TGTGCCAGCAGCGCTCCTAGCGACCAAGAGACCCAGTACTTC
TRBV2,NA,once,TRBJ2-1,CASTPRDIGARSYNEQFF,TGTGCCAGCACGCCCCGGGACATTGGGGCCCGCTCCTACAATGAGCAGTTCTTC
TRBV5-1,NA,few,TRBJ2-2,CASSSGRSDTGELFF,TGCGCCAGCAGCTCAGGCAGGTCGGACACCGGGGAGCTGTTTTTT
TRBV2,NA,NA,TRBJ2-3,CASRASTDTQYF,TGTGCCAGCAGAGCTAGCACAGATACGCAGTATTTT
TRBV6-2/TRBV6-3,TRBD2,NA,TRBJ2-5,CASSYFGGGGLGTQYF,TGTGCCAGCAGTTACTTTGGCGGGGGGGGTCTCGGGACCCAGTACTTC
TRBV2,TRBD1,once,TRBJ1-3,CASGQGQTPGNTIYF,TGTGCCAGTGGACAGGGGCAAACCCCTGGAAACACCATATATTTT
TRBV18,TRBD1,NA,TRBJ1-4,CASSPEGQGALPNEKLFF,TGTGCCAGCTCACCGGAGGGACAGGGGGCTTTACCGAATGAAAAACTGTTTTTT
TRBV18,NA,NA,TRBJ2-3,CASSPSYTDTQYF,TGTGCCAGCTCTCCATCTTATACAGATACGCAGTATTTT
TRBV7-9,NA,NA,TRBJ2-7,CASSLSQEQYF,TGTGCCAGCAGCTTATCCCAAGAGCAGTACTTC
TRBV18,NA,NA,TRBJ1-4,CASSPAPDTREKLFF,TGTGCCAGCTCACCGGCCCCGGACACAAGAGAAAAACTGTTTTTT
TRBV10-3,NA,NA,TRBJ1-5,CAISDGQGPQHF,TGTGCCATCAGTGATGGGCAGGGGCCCCAGCATTTT
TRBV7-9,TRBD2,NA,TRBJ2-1,CASSSGLAGGYNEQFF,TGTGCCAGCAGCTCCGGACTAGCGGGGGGCTACAATGAGCAGTTCTTC